This TCR beta chain was retrieved from a study of response to subunit inactivated influenza vaccine (dated by TCRdb to 2016 to 2019). As for the study more broadly: Deep quantitative profiling of the T cell receptor repertoire was used in the study to follow responses to a trivalent subunit inactivated influenza vaccine. Summary of the overall study and its limitations: The authors suggested that each seasonal influenza vaccination may recruit only a limited number of new T cells.

The method was RT-PCR. Sequencing relied on an Illumina HiSeq 2500. The public sequencing data were trimmed at Q25 with fastp and processed into clonotypes with MiXCR by TCRdb, which kept only in-frame beta chains. CDR3 protein sequences are deduplicated, and each keeps its most common genes and DNA. The sample data list fewer than 550,000 distinct CDR3 sequences, and about 25% of these were observed just once. The top ten hold about 1.9% of the sample. In its sample, this clonotype was seen a few times. Its cognate antigen has yet to be identified. Per-base quality was not reported, and no clone a single base away is much larger than it. The CDR3 starts with the cysteine, ends with the phenylalanine, and has 15 residues. Only CDR3 DNA is held: 45 bases, read in frame from base 1. CDR1 and CDR2 are drawn from the germline V gene (reference sequence): DFQATT, SNEGSKA. At the junction V is shortened by 1 base and J by 4 bases, with 17 bases in between.

Recombination joined TRBV20-1 with TRBJ2-7; TRBD1 is a weak D gene call, 5 bases matching. The sample was CD4+ T cells sorted from PBMCs, taken 5 days after vaccination. The TCR originated in a man aged 50 or older who received an inactivated influenza vaccine. Donor details come from another sample of the same person, matched by shared clones. The base sequence is TGCAGTGCTAGAGCCAGGGCCGGGTGGGAATACGAGCAGTACTTC. Protein translation: CSARARAGWEYEQYF.